This TCR beta chain was found in a study of blood T cell repertoires in COVID-19. V lost 0 bases to trimming and J lost 8 bases, with 13 bases between them. Germline CDR1 is SQVTM and CDR2 is ANQGSEA. The CDR3 length is 13 residues. Residents of about two dozen US areas, aged about 18 to 95 years, made up the participants. TCRdb's table, derived via immunoSEQ multiplex PCR, lists solely in-frame clones and lacks some. The sample includes 150,000 to 200,000 clones, 87% of them seen just once. This TCR was sampled from a human donor with acute COVID-19. The donor label of this sample is uncertain. This sequence joins TRBV29-1 and TRBJ1-2; D ambiguous. What was sequenced was PBMCs or T cells enriched from blood (not recorded which). In DNA form, the CDR3 reads TGCAGCGTTGAAGATGCAGGCGCCGGCGGCTACACCTTC. Translation gives CSVEDAGAGGYTF. The full variable domain, in which reference TRBV29-1 and TRBJ1-2 provide the parts outside the CDR3, is SAVISQKPSRDICQRGTSLTIQCQVDSQVTMMFWYRQQPGQSLTLIATANQGSEATYESGFVIDKFPISRPNLTFSTLTVSNMSPEDSSIYLCSVEDAGAGGYTFGSGTRLTVV.